This entry describes one TCR beta chain. The antigen is not known. Sequencing used immunoSEQ multiplex PCR; TCRdb keeps in-frame clones, though not all of them. The table shows approximately 26,000 clones, with approximately 80% occurring only once. The germline V gene encodes CDR1 LNHDA and CDR2 SQIVND (reference sequence). This CDR3 has 12 residues. V was cut by 7 bases and J by 2 bases, with 5 bases left in between. This sample is part of a study of T cell clonotyping in hematopoietic cell transplantation. Study summary: Pretransplant recipient samples were taken after cytoreduction.

Sample time point: recipient sample about 28 days before transplant, after cytoreduction. General study findings and limits: At the given depth, recipient repertoires were over 97% de novo clonotypes. After transplant, recipient diversity fell while pathologically expanded clonotypes grew through day 180.

This rearrangement joins TRBV19 to TRBJ2-2, with D unresolved. This sample comprised peripheral blood mononuclear cells, obtained before stem cell transplant. The receptor's source is a woman aged 60 to 75 with acute myeloid leukemia. Some clones in this sample may be carry-over from other donors' samples. CDR3 bases: TGTGCCAGTACCCTCAACACCGGGGAGCTGTTTTTT. It translates to CASTLNTGELFF.